Below are 18 T cell receptor beta chains sequenced from a single sample in a study of shared clonotypes between healthy human individuals. Sequencing used immunoSEQ multiplex PCR; TCRdb keeps in-frame clones, though not all of them. Here the sample spans 2 million to 2.5 million clones, about nine tenths being singletons. Sample: naive CD4+ T cells from PBMCs. The subset: CD45RA+ positively selected. The receptors shown here come from a man aged 18 to 35 in good health. Some clones in this sample may be carry-over from other donors' samples.

The V call is TRBV7-9, the J call TRBJ1-2; 7 nucleotides line up with TRBD1. The CDR3 is 17 residues long. Trimming took 2 bases from V and 4 from J; bases not matched to a gene: 13. The germline gives CDR1 SEHNR, CDR2 FQNEAQ (reference sequence). The CDR3 coding sequence is TGTGCCAGCAGCTTAATTCAAGGGCCGGACAGGTTCTATGGCTACACCTTC. This gives the protein CASSLIQGPDRFYGYTF.

This sequence joins TRBV7-9 and TRBJ2-1; a weak D match, TRBD1 (6 bases). Germline lookup yields CDR1 SEHNR and CDR2 FQNEAQ (reference sequence). This CDR3 has 16 residues. Trimming shortened V by 4 bases and J by 0 bases, and 13 bases separated the two germline ends. CDR3 nucleotides: TGTGCCAGCAGCTCCCAGGGGACGAGCTCCTACAATGAGCAGTTCTTC. This translates into CASSSQGTSSYNEQFF.

V is TRBV2 and J is TRBJ2-3, with TRBD2 as a possible D gene (5 bases). Germline V gene data show CDR1 as SNHLY and CDR2 as FYNNEI. V gave up 6 bases and J gave up 0 bases, with 16 bases separating them. This CDR3 spans 16 amino acids. CDR3 sequence (DNA): TGTGCCAGCAGCGGCCAGTCCGGCGGGAGCACAGATACGCAGTATTTT. Encoded protein: CASSGQSGGSTDTQYF.

The V call is TRBV5-1, the J call TRBJ2-1; D is unresolved. In germline, CDR1 is SGHRS, CDR2 YFSETQ. This CDR3 is built from 13 residues. V lost 3 bases and J 6 bases, leaving 10 bases between the germline ends. CDR3: CASSSRRTNEQFF. CDR3 sequence (DNA): TGCGCCAGCAGCTCCCGAAGGACCAATGAGCAGTTCTTC.

V gene TRBV6-4 combines with J gene TRBJ2-1; TRBD1 matches 8 bases. This CDR3 has 14 amino acids. The J segment lost 5 bases and the V segment lost 5 bases, leaving 5 bases of the junction unmatched. The germline V gene encodes CDR1 MRHNA and CDR2 SNTAGT. The CDR3 is CASSSQGANNEQFF. The CDR3 coding sequence is TGTGCCAGCAGTAGCCAGGGGGCAAACAATGAGCAGTTCTTC.

This rearrangement joins TRBV19 to TRBJ1-2; no clear D gene. The CDR3 has 14 amino acids. V lost 5 bases and J lost 1, with 11 bases in between. Germline CDR1 and CDR2: LNHDA and SQIVND (reference sequence). The CDR3 is CASSLQRYNYGYTF. The CDR3 nucleotides are TGTGCCAGTAGTCTACAGCGGTATAACTATGGCTACACCTTC.

The chain joins TRBV18 to TRBJ2-7; D remains unclear. Germline loops: CDR1 KGHSH, CDR2 LQKENI. The length of the CDR3 is 14 residues. V shed 2 bases and J shed 2 bases, with 10 bases lying between them. This CDR3 reads CASSPATVTYEQYF. CDR3 bases: TGTGCCAGCTCACCAGCTACAGTGACCTACGAGCAGTACTTC.

The chain links TRBV28 to TRBJ1-4; D may be TRBD1 (5 bases). Trimming removed 8 bases at V and 8 bases at J, with 18 bases between. This CDR3 region has 14 residues. Germline V gene lookup returns CDR1 MDHEN and CDR2 SYDVKM. CDR3 in amino acids: CASRQAGKREKLFF. The CDR3 nucleotides are TGTGCCAGCCGCCAGGCAGGGAAGAGGGAAAAACTGTTTTTT.

The V gene is TRBV9, the J gene TRBJ2-7; 7 nucleotides agree with TRBD2. The germline gives CDR1 SGDLS, CDR2 YYNGEE. The CDR3 extends over 14 amino acids. J lost 2 bases, V lost 2 bases, and 4 bases had no gene match. In nucleotides, the CDR3 is TGTGCCAGCAGCGTGAGCGGGGTAACCTACGAGCAGTACTTC. It yields the protein CASSVSGVTYEQYF.

The chain employs TRBV28 and TRBJ1-2; D is unclear. Germline CDR1 is MDHEN and CDR2 is SYDVKM. This CDR3 has 15 residues. The germline V and J ends were trimmed by 1 base and 2 bases, with 11 bases remaining between them. The CDR3 DNA reads as TGTGCCAGCAGTTTATCCTCGACGGGAAACTATGGCTACACCTTC. It codes for CASSLSSTGNYGYTF.

The gene calls are TRBV5-5 and TRBJ2-5, with 10 bases matching TRBD2. The CDR3 loop spans 17 amino acids. Per the germline V gene, CDR1 is SGHKS and CDR2 is YYEKEE (reference sequence). J lost 5 bases, V lost 0 bases, and 10 bases had no gene match. As DNA, the CDR3 is TGTGCCAGCAGCTTGGCCCCGGGAGCGGGAGGGCTCGAGACCCAGTACTTC. Its protein product is CASSLAPGAGGLETQYF.

CDR3 DNA sequence: TGTGCCAGCTCACCGTCGTTTCAGGGAACAGATACGCAGTATTTT. This gives the protein CASSPSFQGTDTQYF. The chain has TRBV18 and TRBJ2-3; the D gene is possibly TRBD1 (5 bases). V lost 3 bases to trimming and J lost 3 bases, with 13 bases between them. This CDR3 is built from 15 residues. CDR1 is KGHSH, CDR2 LQKENI, per germline.

The rearrangement links TRBV5-1 to TRBJ2-2; 9 nucleotides match TRBD2. The CDR3 spans 15 residues. The trim removed 7 bases at V and 6 bases at J, leaving 10 bases unmatched. Germline assignment: CDR1 SGHRS and CDR2 YFSETQ. The CDR3 loop reads CASSKPSGIAGELFF. The DNA for the CDR3 is TGCGCCAGCTCCAAGCCTAGCGGGATCGCCGGGGAGCTGTTTTTT.

The chain employs TRBV7-3 and TRBJ1-1, with D perhaps TRBD1 (5 bases). This CDR3 is built from 15 residues. Germline CDR1 reads SGHTA; CDR2 reads FQGTGA. Trimming removed 1 base from V and 11 bases from J, with 20 bases in between. CDR3 in DNA: TGTGCCAGCAGCTTAATGTCGGGTAGGAGGGGAGAGGCTTTCTTT. Residues: CASSLMSGRRGEAFF.

V usage is TRBV6-6 and J usage is TRBJ1-1, with D tentatively TRBD1 (6 bases). Germline lookup yields CDR1 MNHNY and CDR2 SVGAGI (reference sequence). CDR3 length equals 13 residues. Trimming left V 7 bases short and J 7 bases short, with 16 bases between. The chain's CDR3 is CASILQGGGEAFF. The CDR3 nucleotides are TGTGCCAGCATACTACAGGGAGGAGGTGAAGCTTTCTTT.

V gene TRBV19 combines with J gene TRBJ1-2; D gene unclear. CDR3 length equals 14 residues. The V end lost 4 bases, the J end lost 4 bases, and 13 bases lay between the germline ends. Germline CDR1 and CDR2: LNHDA and SQIVND (reference sequence). In DNA form, the CDR3 reads TGTGCCAGTAGTACCCAGGTGCTAGGCTATGGCTACACCTTC. It specifies CASSTQVLGYGYTF. Drawing the rest from reference TRBV19 and TRBJ1-2, the complete variable domain is DGGITQSPKYLFRKEGQNVTLSCEQNLNHDAMYWYRQDPGQGLRLIYYSQIVNDFQKGDIAEGYSVSREKKESFPLTVTSAQKNPTAFYLCASSTQVLGYGYTFGSGTRLTVV.

This sequence joins TRBV6-5 and TRBJ2-2; TRBD1 agrees at 10 bases. The CDR3 runs 14 residues. Germline CDR1 is MNHEY and CDR2 is SVGAGI. J gave up 7 bases and V 6 bases, and 5 bases lay outside the gene matches. The CDR3 DNA sequence: TGTGCCAGCAGACGACAGGGGGCCGTCGGGGAGCTGTTTTTT. Residues: CASRRQGAVGELFF.

This clone was seen only once. The chain combines TRBV6-6 with TRBJ2-7; the D gene could be TRBD1 or TRBD2 (6 bases each). CDR3 length: 15 amino acids. The V gene lost 4 bases and the J gene lost 4 bases, with 17 bases spanning the gap. Germline V gene data show CDR1 as MNHNY and CDR2 as SVGAGI (reference sequence). CDR3: CASSSVGGSGYEQYF. In DNA form, the CDR3 reads TGTGCCAGCAGTTCGGTAGGGGGGTCCGGGTACGAGCAGTACTTC.